This T cell receptor beta chain was retrieved from a study of blood T cells in healthy people across ages. Primed by a sample-barcoded 5' primer and a J-beta primer mix, a second PCR proceeded for roughly 6 to 12 cycles. Sequencing of every sample gave 2.5 million or more CDR3-containing paired-end reads. TCRdb recomputed calls from the 5' RACE reads with MiXCR, one row per CDR3 protein. This table holds hundreds of thousands of distinct CDR3 sequences, approximately 31% found once. This CDR3 region has 14 residues. Germline assignment: CDR1 SGHVS and CDR2 FNYEAQ. V was pared by 1 base and J by 6 bases, with 4 bases of the junction left unmatched. This clonotype came up many times. Donors ranged from about 6 to 90 years old and were healthy Caucasians in Russia. Every participating donor contributed 9.5 to 10 milliliters of peripheral blood through a draw.

The specimen was blood. This receptor was identified in a woman of 80 years or more in good health. The chain has TRBV7-6 and TRBJ1-2; 8 positions agree with TRBD1. The DNA for the CDR3 is TGTGCCAGCAGCTTAGGAGGACAGGGAAATGGCTACACCTTC. Protein product: CASSLGGQGNGYTF.